These 12 T cell receptor beta chains originate from one sample sequenced in a study of T cell responses to AZD1222 COVID-19 vaccine. Generated by immunoSEQ multiplex PCR, the TCRdb table keeps only in-frame clones and is missing some. Here the sample spans 150,000 to 200,000 clones, 75% to 95% being singletons. The source was peripheral blood, collected on day 0 of AZD1222 vaccination. These receptors were obtained from an adult in good health.

The CDR3, as DNA: TGCGCCAGCAGCCCAGGACTAGCGGGACGAGGTGAGCAGTTCTTC. Its translation is CASSPGLAGRGEQFF. The chain carries TRBV4-1 and TRBJ2-1; 12 nucleotides match TRBD2. Germline V gives CDR1 MGHRA, CDR2 YSYEKL. The trim removed 4 bases at V and 9 bases at J, leaving 7 bases unmatched. This CDR3 has 15 residues.

CDR3 DNA sequence: TGTGCCAGCAGTCATCCCCCGAATGAGCAGTTCTTC. Amino acids: CASSHPPNEQFF. The chain joins TRBV5-4 to TRBJ2-1; D uncertain. Germline V gene data show CDR1 as SGHNT and CDR2 as YYREEE (reference sequence). V gave up 5 bases and J gave up 7 bases, with 10 bases separating them. This CDR3 contains 12 residues.

The genes are TRBV4-2 and TRBJ2-1; 14 nucleotides line up with TRBD2. The CDR3 loop spans 16 amino acids. Germline V gene data show CDR1 as LGHNA and CDR2 as YNFKEQ. The V and J ends lost 0 bases and 8 bases, in that order; junction bases with no gene match: 3. The CDR3 region is CASSQEPGLAGDEQFF. In DNA, the CDR3 is TGTGCCAGCAGCCAAGAGCCGGGACTAGCGGGAGATGAGCAGTTCTTC.

This clone has only a few counts. This chain uses TRBV28 with TRBJ2-7; 11 bases line up with TRBD1. Germline CDR1 MDHEN, CDR2 SYDVKM. CDR3 length equals 16 residues. With 6 bases clipped from V and 2 bases from J, the junction kept 9 bases outside the gene matches. CDR3 in amino acids: CASSSPGTGGTYEQYF. CDR3 nucleotide sequence: TGTGCCAGCAGCTCACCCGGGACAGGGGGTACCTACGAGCAGTACTTC.

V and J are TRBV7-3 and TRBJ2-7; TRBD2 is a possible D gene (5 bases). Trimming took off 2 bases at V and 4 bases at J, with 9 bases between the two ends. Germline V gene sequence: CDR1 SGHTA, CDR2 FQGTGA. The CDR3 is 13 amino acids. Written as DNA, the CDR3 is TGTGCCAGCAGCTTATTCCCGGGGTACGAGCAGTACTTC. Translating gives CASSLFPGYEQYF.

The rearrangement joins TRBV28 to TRBJ2-7, with TRBD1 as a possible D gene (6 bases). The CDR3 covers 15 residues. Deletions cut 3 bases from V and 2 bases from J, with 14 bases between. Germline CDR1 reads MDHEN; CDR2 reads SYDVKM. Written as DNA, the CDR3 is TGTGCCAGCAGTTTCTTAGGGACACTTACCTACGAGCAGTACTTC. Its translation is CASSFLGTLTYEQYF.

V and J are TRBV28 and TRBJ2-3; D could derive from TRBD1 or TRBD2 (5 bases each). The ends were cut back, 6 bases at V and 3 bases at J, with 13 bases in the middle. The CDR3 runs 14 residues. Germline CDR1 MDHEN, CDR2 SYDVKM. CDR3 residues: CASSRDPGTDTQYF. CDR3 nucleotides: TGTGCCAGCAGCCGGGACCCTGGGACAGATACGCAGTATTTT.

The rearrangement joins TRBV5-1 to TRBJ1-1, with D unclear. V lost 3 bases and J 0 bases, leaving 15 bases between the germline ends. This CDR3 spans 16 amino acids. Germline V gene lookup returns CDR1 SGHRS and CDR2 YFSETQ. CDR3 coding DNA: TGCGCCAGCAGCTCCGCTTTTGGAACTATGAACACTGAAGCTTTCTTT. Residues: CASSSAFGTMNTEAFF.

The rearrangement uses TRBV2 and TRBJ2-3; D call uncertain. Trimming left V 3 bases short and J 2 bases short, with 9 bases between. The CDR3 length is 14 residues. The germline V gene encodes CDR1 SNHLY and CDR2 FYNNEI. CDR3 coding DNA: TGTGCCAGCAGTGACAGTGGTTTCACAGATACGCAGTATTTT. It yields the protein CASSDSGFTDTQYF.

The chain combines TRBV6-1 with TRBJ1-2; perhaps TRBD1 as D (5 bases). Trimming cost V 2 bases and J 9 bases, with 16 bases left between them. Germline V gene data show CDR1 as MNHNS and CDR2 as SASEGT. The CDR3 is made up of 14 amino acids. The CDR3 bases are TGTGCCAGCAGTGAAAGTGGGGCAGGGTTTCGCTACACCTTC. Its protein is CASSESGAGFRYTF.

This chain joins TRBV30 and TRBJ2-7; 9 positions match TRBD1. This CDR3 is built from 13 residues. The germline gives CDR1 GTSNPN, CDR2 SVGIG (reference sequence). The junction had 4 bases not matched to a gene; V was cut back by 4 bases and J by 3 bases. As DNA, the CDR3 is TGTGCCTGGAAGGGGACAGGGATCTACGAGCAGTACTTC. Protein: CAWKGTGIYEQYF.

The rearrangement joins TRBV7-2 to TRBJ1-6; 7 positions agree with TRBD1. CDR1 is SGHTA, CDR2 FQGNSA, per germline. Trimming cost V 2 bases and J 10 bases; bases outside gene matches: 5. The CDR3 spans 14 residues. CDR3 region: CASSLRQGGSPLHF. The CDR3, as DNA: TGTGCCAGCAGCTTAAGACAGGGAGGATCACCCCTCCACTTT.